The 12 T cell receptor beta chains presented below share a single source sample, sequenced in a study of cytomegalovirus exposure and HLA in healthy donors. PCR employed 60 Vbeta and 13 Jbeta primers. The assay was immunoSEQ multiplex PCR, and TCRdb's table has in-frame clones only and misses some. Across approximately 140,000 clones, the top ten clones capture 2.2% of the sample. Material for sequencing was PBMCs. The source of these receptors is a woman under 30 in good health and CMV-seronegative.

The gene calls are TRBV4-1 and TRBJ1-5, with no clear D. The V end was cut by 0 bases, the J end by 1 base, with 10 bases between. The CDR3 sequence is 16 residues long. Germline CDR1 and CDR2: MGHRA and YSYEKL. The CDR3 DNA sequence: TGCGCCAGCAGCCAAGAGTGGCGGGTGAGCAATCAGCCCCAGCATTTT. Its protein product is CASSQEWRVSNQPQHF.

The DNA of the CDR3 is TGCGCCAGCAGCCCGGGCGAGGGACTAGCGGGAGGCAATGAGCAGTTCTTC. Translating it yields CASSPGEGLAGGNEQFF. The V and J genes are TRBV5-1 and TRBJ2-1; 15 positions match TRBD2. The CDR3 runs to 17 residues. V dropped 4 bases and J dropped 6; count of bases not matched to a gene: 8. Germline CDR1 and CDR2: SGHRS and YFSETQ. The entire variable domain, with the rest obtained from reference TRBV5-1 and TRBJ2-1, is as follows: KAGVTQTPRYLIKTRGQQVTLSCSPISGHRSVSWYQQTPGQGLQFLFEYFSETQRNKGNFPGRFSGRQFSNSRSEMNVSTLELGDSALYLCASSPGEGLAGGNEQFFGPGTRLTVL.

The chain carries TRBV19 and TRBJ1-5; 7 nucleotides agree with TRBD1. This CDR3 spans 16 amino acids. V lost 3 bases, J lost 7 bases, and 12 bases stayed unmatched. Germline V CDR1 and CDR2: LNHDA, SQIVND (reference sequence). The CDR3 sequence is CASSIPRQGQYQPQHF. In DNA form, the CDR3 reads TGTGCCAGTAGTATCCCGCGACAGGGACAGTACCAGCCCCAGCATTTT.

The chain joins TRBV7-6 to TRBJ2-2, with 7 bases fitting TRBD1. V shed 5 bases and J 4 bases; nucleotides not matched to a gene: 10. The CDR3 consists of 16 residues. Germline assignment: CDR1 SGHVS and CDR2 FNYEAQ. The CDR3 reads CASSRSGGRGTGELFF. The CDR3 coding sequence is TGTGCCAGCAGCCGGTCAGGGGGACGTGGCACCGGGGAGCTGTTTTTT. Together with reference TRBV7-6 and TRBJ2-2, the CDR3 gives the full variable domain: GAGVSQSPRYKVTKRGQDVALRCDPISGHVSLYWYRQALGQGPEFLTYFNYEAQQDKSGLPNDRFSAERPEGSISTLTIQRTEQRDSAMYRCASSRSGGRGTGELFFGEGSRLTVL.

The chain is built from TRBV6-1 and TRBJ2-4; D gene ambiguous. This CDR3 has 13 residues. CDR1 MNHNS and CDR2 SASEGT come from the germline V gene. With 8 bases removed from V and 0 bases from J, the gap between germline ends came to 8 bases. CDR3 nucleotide sequence: TGTGCCAGCGTAGACTTAGCCAAAAACATTCAGTACTTC. Translating it yields CASVDLAKNIQYF.

Written as DNA, the CDR3 is TGTGCCAGTAGTATAAATCGGGCAGGGAGGGCAGATACGCAGTATTTT. The encoded protein is CASSINRAGRADTQYF. The chain combines TRBV19 with TRBJ2-3; 7 nucleotides match TRBD2. The trim removed 2 bases at V and 4 bases at J, leaving 9 bases unmatched. This CDR3 has 16 amino acids. Germline V gene sequence: CDR1 LNHDA, CDR2 SQIVND (reference sequence).

The chain recombines TRBV5-1 with TRBJ1-6; D is unresolved. From germline, CDR1 is SGHRS and CDR2 YFSETQ. The length of the CDR3 is 16 residues. V was cut by 0 bases and J by 7 bases, with 14 bases left in between. Here the CDR3 DNA reads TGCGCCAGCAGCTTGGCCGGAGGGAGGGAGAATTCACCCCTCCACTTT. Amino acids: CASSLAGGRENSPLHF.

The chain is built from TRBV7-8 and TRBJ2-1, with 13 bases aligning to TRBD2. The length of the CDR3 is 16 residues. J gave up 15 bases and V 4 bases, and 15 bases lay outside the gene matches. Per germline, CDR1 SGHVS and CDR2 FQNEAQ. CDR3 coding DNA: TGTGCCAGCAGCTCTACAAGGACTAGCGGGAGTGGTGGGGGGTTCTTC. It is translated as CASSSTRTSGSGGGFF.

The CDR3 loop reads CASSPGAGGYEQYF. The CDR3 coding sequence is TGTGCCAGCTCACCAGGAGCCGGAGGCTACGAGCAGTACTTC. This chain joins TRBV18 and TRBJ2-7, with D maybe TRBD2 (5 bases). The V gene's germline CDR1 is KGHSH and CDR2 LQKENI. V lost 2 bases, J lost 3 bases, and 11 bases lay in between. This CDR3 comprises 14 residues. Looking up the rest from reference TRBV18 and TRBJ2-7 gives the full variable domain: NAGVMQNPRHLVRRRGQEARLRCSPMKGHSHVYWYRQLPEEGLKFMVYLQKENIIDESGMPKERFSAEFPKEGPSILRIQQVVRGDSAAYFCASSPGAGGYEQYFGPGTRLTVT.

The chain is built from TRBV9 and TRBJ2-1, with 11 bases identical to TRBD2. CDR1 is SGDLS, CDR2 YYNGEE, per germline. There are 17 residues in the CDR3. V was clipped by 3 bases and J by 8 bases; unmatched bases: 13. The CDR3 spells CASSANSFSGRVYEQFF. The CDR3 region has the DNA TGTGCCAGCAGCGCGAACTCCTTTAGCGGGAGGGTCTATGAGCAGTTCTTC.

The chain couples TRBV10-1 to TRBJ1-4, with 11 bases fitting TRBD1. J lost 7 bases, V lost 6 bases, and 4 bases had no gene match. The CDR3 runs 14 residues. Germline V CDR1 and CDR2: WNHNN, SYGVQD (reference sequence). CDR3 protein: CASRGDRGGEKLFF. CDR3 nucleotides: TGCGCCAGCAGGGGGGACAGGGGGGGTGAAAAACTGTTTTTT.

The chain links TRBV6-5 to TRBJ2-3; D may be TRBD1 (6 bases). The V and J ends lost 6 bases and 2 bases respectively, with 12 bases between them. The length of the CDR3 is 14 residues. Germline CDR1 is MNHEY and CDR2 is SVGAGI. Here the CDR3 DNA reads TGTGCCAGCAGGAGGGGGTCCTTCACAGATACGCAGTATTTT. It specifies CASRRGSFTDTQYF.